This T cell receptor (beta chain) emerged from a study of cytomegalovirus exposure and HLA in healthy donors. Study-level results: Rare sequences made up most TCRs, while some public TCRs were found in many donors. The classifier reportedly diagnosed cytomegalovirus status with high specificity and sensitivity.

Separate from the roughly 720-subject first cohort was the roughly 120-subject validation cohort, to which the donors belonged. This table comes from immunoSEQ multiplex PCR, and its TCRdb copy is limited to in-frame clones, with some not included. Here the sample spans around 71,000 clones, just under 95% being singletons. Notes on this clone: Its target is not known.

There are 15 residues in the CDR3. Germline loops: CDR1 SNHLY, CDR2 FYNNEI. Unmatched junction bases numbered 8, after V lost 4 bases and J lost 3 bases. The chain recombines TRBV2 with TRBJ2-7, with 8 bases fitting TRBD1. Sequencing input: PBMCs. The sequence derives from a man younger than 35 in good health and CMV-seropositive. The chain's CDR3 is CASSGRDRSRYEQYF. DNA of the CDR3: TGTGCCAGCAGTGGTCGGGACAGGAGTCGCTACGAGCAGTACTTC.